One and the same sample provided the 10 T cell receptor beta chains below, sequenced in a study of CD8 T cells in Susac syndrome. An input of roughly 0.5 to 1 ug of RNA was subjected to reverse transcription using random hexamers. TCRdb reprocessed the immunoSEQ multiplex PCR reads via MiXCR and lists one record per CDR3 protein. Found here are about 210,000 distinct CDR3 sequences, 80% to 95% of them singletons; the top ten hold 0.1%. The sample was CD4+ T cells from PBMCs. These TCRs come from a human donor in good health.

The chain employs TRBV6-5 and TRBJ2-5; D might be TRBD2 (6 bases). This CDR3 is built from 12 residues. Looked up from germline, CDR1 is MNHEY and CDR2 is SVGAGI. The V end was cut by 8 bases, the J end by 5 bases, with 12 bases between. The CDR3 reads CASGTQTETQYF. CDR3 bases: TGTGCCAGCGGGACTCAAACGGAGACCCAGTACTTC.

CDR3 coding DNA: TGTGCCAGCAGTCCCCGGGACAGACGGAATGGGGCTTTCTTT. This sequence encodes CASSPRDRRNGAFF. This sequence joins TRBV6-5 and TRBJ1-1; 7 bases align to TRBD1. This CDR3 is built from 14 residues. The junction had 14 bases not matched to a gene; V was cut back by 5 bases and J by 11 bases. Germline V gene sequence: CDR1 MNHEY, CDR2 SVGAGI.

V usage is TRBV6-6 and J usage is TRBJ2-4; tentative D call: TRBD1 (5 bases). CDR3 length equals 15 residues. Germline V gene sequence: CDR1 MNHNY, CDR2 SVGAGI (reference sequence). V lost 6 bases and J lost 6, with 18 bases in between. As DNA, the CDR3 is TGTGCCAGCAGCTCAGGGTGGGATCGAGGAAACATTCAGTACTTC. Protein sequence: CASSSGWDRGNIQYF.

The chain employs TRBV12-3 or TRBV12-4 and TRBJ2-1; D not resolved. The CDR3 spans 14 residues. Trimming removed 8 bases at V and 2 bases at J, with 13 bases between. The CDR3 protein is CASALPGAYNEQFF. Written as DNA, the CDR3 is TGTGCCAGCGCCCTTCCAGGCGCCTACAATGAGCAGTTCTTC.

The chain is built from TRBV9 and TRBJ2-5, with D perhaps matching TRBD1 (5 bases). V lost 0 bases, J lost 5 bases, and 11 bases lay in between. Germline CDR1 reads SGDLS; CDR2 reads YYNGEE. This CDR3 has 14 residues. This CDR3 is CASSVVGAGETQYF. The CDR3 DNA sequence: TGTGCCAGCAGCGTAGTAGGGGCCGGGGAGACCCAGTACTTC.

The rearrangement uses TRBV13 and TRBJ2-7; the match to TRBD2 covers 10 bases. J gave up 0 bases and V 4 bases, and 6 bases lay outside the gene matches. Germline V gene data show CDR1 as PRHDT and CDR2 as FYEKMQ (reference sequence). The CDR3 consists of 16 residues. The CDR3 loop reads CASSSLGLAASYEQYF. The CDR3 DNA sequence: TGTGCCAGCAGCTCCCTCGGACTAGCGGCCTCCTACGAGCAGTACTTC.

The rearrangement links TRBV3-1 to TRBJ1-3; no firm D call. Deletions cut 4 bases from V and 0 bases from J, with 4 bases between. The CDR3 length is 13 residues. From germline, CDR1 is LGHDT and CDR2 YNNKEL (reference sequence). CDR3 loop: CASSPSSGNTIYF. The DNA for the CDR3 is TGTGCCAGCAGCCCTAGCTCTGGAAACACCATATATTTT.

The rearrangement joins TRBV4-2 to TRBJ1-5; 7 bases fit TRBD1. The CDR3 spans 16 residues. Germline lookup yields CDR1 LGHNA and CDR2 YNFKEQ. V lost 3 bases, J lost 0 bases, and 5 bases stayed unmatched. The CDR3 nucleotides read TGTGCCAGCAGCCAGGGAACAGGGGATAGCAATCAGCCCCAGCATTTT. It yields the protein CASSQGTGDSNQPQHF.

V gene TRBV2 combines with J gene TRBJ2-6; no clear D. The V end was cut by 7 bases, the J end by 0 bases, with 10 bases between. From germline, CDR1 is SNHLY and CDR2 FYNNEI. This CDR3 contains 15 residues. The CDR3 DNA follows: TGTGCCAGCACCCCCACGAGCTCTGGGGCCAACGTCCTGACTTTC. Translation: CASTPTSSGANVLTF.

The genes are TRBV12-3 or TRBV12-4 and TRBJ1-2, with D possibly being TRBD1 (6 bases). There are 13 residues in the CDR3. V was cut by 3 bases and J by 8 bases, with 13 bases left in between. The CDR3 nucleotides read TGTGCCAGCAGTTTTAAGGGGGGCTACGGCTACACCTTC. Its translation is CASSFKGGYGYTF.